This T cell receptor beta chain was observed in a study of blood T cell repertoires in COVID-19. In the study overall: Specimens from acute and convalescent COVID-19 originated in the United States, Italy and Spain. In each case, the material was cDNA or gDNA derived from T cells, B-cell-depleted T cells, or PBMCs.

A few counts support this clone. The germline V gene encodes CDR1 SGHRS and CDR2 YFSETQ. This CDR3 is 15 amino acids long. Trimming removed 4 bases from V and 0 bases from J, with 8 bases in between. Original handling: By means of reference gene primer amplification, nucleated cell counts were estimated. Method: immunoSEQ multiplex PCR; TCRdb's copy keeps in-frame clones and lacks some. The V and J calls and the clone size are those of that table, but D and trimming were determined from the DNA. The sample holds roughly 140,000 clones, around 81% seen once. The sample was peripheral blood. The source of this sequence is a human donor in a cohort sampled during active COVID-19. The chain recombines TRBV5-1 with TRBJ2-6, with a possible D match to TRBD1 (5 bases). The CDR3 nucleotides read TGCGCCAGCAGCCAACAGGTCTCTGGGGCCAACGTCCTGACTTTC. Its protein product is CASSQQVSGANVLTF.